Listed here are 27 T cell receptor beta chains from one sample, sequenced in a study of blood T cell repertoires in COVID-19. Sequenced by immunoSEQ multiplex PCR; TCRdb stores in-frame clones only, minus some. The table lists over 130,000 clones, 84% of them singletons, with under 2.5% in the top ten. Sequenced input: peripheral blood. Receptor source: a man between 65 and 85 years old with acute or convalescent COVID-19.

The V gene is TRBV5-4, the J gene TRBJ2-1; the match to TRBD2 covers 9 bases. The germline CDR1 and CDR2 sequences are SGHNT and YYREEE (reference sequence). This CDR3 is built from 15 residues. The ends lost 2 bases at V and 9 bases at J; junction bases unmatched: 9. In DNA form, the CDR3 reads TGTGCCAGCAGCTTAGATAGCGGGAGCAGCGGTGAGCAGTTCTTC. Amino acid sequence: CASSLDSGSSGEQFF.

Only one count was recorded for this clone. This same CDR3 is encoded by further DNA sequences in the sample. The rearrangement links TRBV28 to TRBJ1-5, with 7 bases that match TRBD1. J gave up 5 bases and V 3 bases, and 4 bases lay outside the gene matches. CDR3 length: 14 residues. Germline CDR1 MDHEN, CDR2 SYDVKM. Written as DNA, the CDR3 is TGTGCCAGCAGTTTGTCAGGGGGTTATCAGCCCCAGCATTTT. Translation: CASSLSGGYQPQHF.

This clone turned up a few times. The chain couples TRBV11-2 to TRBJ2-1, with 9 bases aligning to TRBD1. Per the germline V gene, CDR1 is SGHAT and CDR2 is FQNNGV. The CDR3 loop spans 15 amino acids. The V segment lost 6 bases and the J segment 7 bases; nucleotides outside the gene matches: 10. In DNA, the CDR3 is TGTGCCAGCAGACCCACAGGGGGCCAGGGGAATGAGCAGTTCTTC. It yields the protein CASRPTGGQGNEQFF.

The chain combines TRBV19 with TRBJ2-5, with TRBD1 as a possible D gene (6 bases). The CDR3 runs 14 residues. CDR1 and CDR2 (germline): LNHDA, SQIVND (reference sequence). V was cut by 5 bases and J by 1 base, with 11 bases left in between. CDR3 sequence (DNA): TGTGCCAGTAGTCTACAGGGATTCCAAGAGACCCAGTACTTC. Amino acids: CASSLQGFQETQYF.

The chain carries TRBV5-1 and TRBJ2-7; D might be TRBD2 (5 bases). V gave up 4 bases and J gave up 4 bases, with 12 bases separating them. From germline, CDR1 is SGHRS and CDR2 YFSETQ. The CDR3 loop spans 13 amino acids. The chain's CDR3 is CASSPRGGYEQYF. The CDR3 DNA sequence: TGCGCCAGCAGCCCCCGTGGAGGATACGAGCAGTACTTC.

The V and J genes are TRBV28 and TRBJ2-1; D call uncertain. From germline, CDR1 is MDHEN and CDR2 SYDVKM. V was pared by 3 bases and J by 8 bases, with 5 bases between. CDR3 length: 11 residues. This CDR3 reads CASSFRDEQFF. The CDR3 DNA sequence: TGTGCCAGCAGTTTTAGAGATGAGCAGTTCTTC.

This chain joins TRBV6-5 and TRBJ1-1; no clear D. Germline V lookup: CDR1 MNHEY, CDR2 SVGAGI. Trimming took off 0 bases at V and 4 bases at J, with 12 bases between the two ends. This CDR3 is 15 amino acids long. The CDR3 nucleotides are TGTGCCAGCAGTTACTCGAGATCCGGGTTCACTGAAGCTTTCTTT. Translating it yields CASSYSRSGFTEAFF.

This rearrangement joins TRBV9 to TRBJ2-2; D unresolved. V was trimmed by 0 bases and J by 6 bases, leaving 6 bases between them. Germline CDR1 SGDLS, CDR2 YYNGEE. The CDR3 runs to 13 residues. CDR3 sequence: CASSVVYSGELFF. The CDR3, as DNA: TGTGCCAGCAGCGTAGTGTATTCCGGGGAGCTGTTTTTT.

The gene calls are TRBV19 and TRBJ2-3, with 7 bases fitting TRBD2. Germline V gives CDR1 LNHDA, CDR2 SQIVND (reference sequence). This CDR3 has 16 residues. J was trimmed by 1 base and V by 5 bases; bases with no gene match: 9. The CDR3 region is CASSPLREGGTDTQYF. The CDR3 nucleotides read TGTGCCAGTAGTCCCCTTAGGGAGGGAGGCACAGATACGCAGTATTTT. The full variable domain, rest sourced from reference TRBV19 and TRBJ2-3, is DGGITQSPKYLFRKEGQNVTLSCEQNLNHDAMYWYRQDPGQGLRLIYYSQIVNDFQKGDIAEGYSVSREKKESFPLTVTSAQKNPTAFYLCASSPLREGGTDTQYFGPGTRLTVL.

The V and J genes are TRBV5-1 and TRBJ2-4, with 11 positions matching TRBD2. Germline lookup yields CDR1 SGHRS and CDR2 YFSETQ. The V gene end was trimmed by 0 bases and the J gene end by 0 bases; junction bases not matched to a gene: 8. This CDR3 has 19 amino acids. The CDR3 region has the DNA TGCGCCAGCAGCTTGGAGGGACCGACTAGCGGGGTAGCCAAAAACATTCAGTACTTC. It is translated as CASSLEGPTSGVAKNIQYF.

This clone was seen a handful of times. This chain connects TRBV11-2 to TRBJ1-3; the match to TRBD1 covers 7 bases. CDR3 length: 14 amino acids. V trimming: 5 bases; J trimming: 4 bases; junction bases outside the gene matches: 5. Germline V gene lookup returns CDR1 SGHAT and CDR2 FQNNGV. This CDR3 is CASSQDRVGNTIYF. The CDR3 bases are TGTGCCAGCAGCCAAGACAGGGTCGGAAACACCATATATTTT.

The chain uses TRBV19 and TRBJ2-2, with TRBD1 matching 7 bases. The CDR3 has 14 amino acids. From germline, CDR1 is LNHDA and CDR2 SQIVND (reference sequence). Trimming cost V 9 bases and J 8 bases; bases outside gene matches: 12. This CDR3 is CASRWTGPGGELFF. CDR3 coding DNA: TGTGCCAGCCGGTGGACAGGTCCGGGTGGGGAGCTGTTTTTT. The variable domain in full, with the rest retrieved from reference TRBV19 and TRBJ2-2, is DGGITQSPKYLFRKEGQNVTLSCEQNLNHDAMYWYRQDPGQGLRLIYYSQIVNDFQKGDIAEGYSVSREKKESFPLTVTSAQKNPTAFYLCASRWTGPGGELFFGEGSRLTVL.

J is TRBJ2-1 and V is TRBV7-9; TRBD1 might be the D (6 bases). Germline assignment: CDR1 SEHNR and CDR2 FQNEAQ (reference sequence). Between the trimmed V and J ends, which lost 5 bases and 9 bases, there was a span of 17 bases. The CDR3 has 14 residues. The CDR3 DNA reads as TGTGCCAGCAGCCCCGGACAGTTACCGGGTGAGCAGTTCTTC. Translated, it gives CASSPGQLPGEQFF.

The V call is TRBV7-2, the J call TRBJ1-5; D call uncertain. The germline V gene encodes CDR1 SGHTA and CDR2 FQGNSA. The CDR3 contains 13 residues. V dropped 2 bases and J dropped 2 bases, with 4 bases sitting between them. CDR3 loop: CASSLFGNQPQHF. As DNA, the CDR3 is TGTGCCAGCAGCTTATTCGGCAATCAGCCCCAGCATTTT.

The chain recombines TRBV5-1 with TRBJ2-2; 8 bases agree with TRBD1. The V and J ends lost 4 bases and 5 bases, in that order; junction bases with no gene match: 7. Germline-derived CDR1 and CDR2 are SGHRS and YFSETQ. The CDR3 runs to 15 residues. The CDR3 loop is CASSIQGVGTGELFF. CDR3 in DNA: TGCGCCAGCAGCATACAGGGGGTCGGGACCGGGGAGCTGTTTTTT.

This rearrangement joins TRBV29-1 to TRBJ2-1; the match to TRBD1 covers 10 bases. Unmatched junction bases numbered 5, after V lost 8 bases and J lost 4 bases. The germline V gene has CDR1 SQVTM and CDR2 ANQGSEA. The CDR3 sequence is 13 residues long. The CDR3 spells CSTRDRGYNEQFF. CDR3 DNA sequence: TGCAGCACACGGGACAGGGGTTACAATGAGCAGTTCTTC.

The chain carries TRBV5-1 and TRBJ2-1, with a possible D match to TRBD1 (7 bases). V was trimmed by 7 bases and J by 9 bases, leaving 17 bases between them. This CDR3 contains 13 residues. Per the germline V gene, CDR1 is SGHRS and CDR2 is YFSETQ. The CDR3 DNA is TGCGCCAGCGAGGGCCAGGGGGGATCTGAGCAGTTCTTC. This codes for CASEGQGGSEQFF.

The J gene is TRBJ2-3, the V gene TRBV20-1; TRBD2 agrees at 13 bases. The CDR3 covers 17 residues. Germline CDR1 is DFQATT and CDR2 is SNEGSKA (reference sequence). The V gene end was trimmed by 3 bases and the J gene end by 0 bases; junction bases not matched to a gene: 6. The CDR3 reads CSASSTSGGTSTDTQYF. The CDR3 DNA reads TGCAGTGCTAGTTCGACTAGCGGGGGGACTAGCACAGATACGCAGTATTTT.

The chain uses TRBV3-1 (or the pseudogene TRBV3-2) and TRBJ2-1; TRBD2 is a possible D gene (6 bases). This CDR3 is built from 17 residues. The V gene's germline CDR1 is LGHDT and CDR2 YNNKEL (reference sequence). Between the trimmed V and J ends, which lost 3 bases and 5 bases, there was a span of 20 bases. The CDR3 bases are TGTGCCAGCAGCCACTCATCCGGGACTCCCTCAAACAATGAGCAGTTCTTC. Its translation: CASSHSSGTPSNNEQFF.

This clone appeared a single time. DNA for the CDR3: TGTGCCAGCAGCTCCGGGACAGGGGGCGCAGAGCAGTACTTC. Protein sequence: CASSSGTGGAEQYF. The rearrangement links TRBV7-9 to TRBJ2-7, with TRBD1 identical over 12 bases. Germline V gene sequence: CDR1 SEHNR, CDR2 FQNEAQ (reference sequence). The CDR3 loop spans 14 amino acids. Trimming at V came to 4 bases and at J to 7 bases, leaving 5 bases not matched to a gene.

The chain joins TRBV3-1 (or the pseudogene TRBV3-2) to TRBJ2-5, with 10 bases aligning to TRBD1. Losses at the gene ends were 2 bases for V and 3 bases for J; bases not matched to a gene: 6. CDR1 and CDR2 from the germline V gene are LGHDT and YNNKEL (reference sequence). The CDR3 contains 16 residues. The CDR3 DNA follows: TGTGCCAGCAGCCAAAGGGACAGGGGTCCCGAAGAGACCCAGTACTTC. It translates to CASSQRDRGPEETQYF.

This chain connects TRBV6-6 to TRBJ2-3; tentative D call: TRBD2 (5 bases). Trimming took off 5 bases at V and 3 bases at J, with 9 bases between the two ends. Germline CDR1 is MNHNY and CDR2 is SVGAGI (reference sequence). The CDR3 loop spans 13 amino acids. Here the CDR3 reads CASSSPGTDTQYF. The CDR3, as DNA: TGTGCCAGCAGTAGCCCGGGGACAGATACGCAGTATTTT.

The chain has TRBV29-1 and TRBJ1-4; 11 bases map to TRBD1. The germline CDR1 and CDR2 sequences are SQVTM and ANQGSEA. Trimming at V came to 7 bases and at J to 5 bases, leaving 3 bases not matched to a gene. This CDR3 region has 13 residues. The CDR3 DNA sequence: TGCAGCGGGGGGACAGGGGGAAATGAAAAACTGTTTTTT. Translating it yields CSGGTGGNEKLFF.

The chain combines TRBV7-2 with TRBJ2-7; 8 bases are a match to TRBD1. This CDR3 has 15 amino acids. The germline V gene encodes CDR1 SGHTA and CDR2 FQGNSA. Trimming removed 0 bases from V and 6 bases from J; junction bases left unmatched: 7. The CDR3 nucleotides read TGTGCCAGCAGCTTAGCCGGGGGCAGGGGGCTCGAGCAGTACTTC. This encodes CASSLAGGRGLEQYF.

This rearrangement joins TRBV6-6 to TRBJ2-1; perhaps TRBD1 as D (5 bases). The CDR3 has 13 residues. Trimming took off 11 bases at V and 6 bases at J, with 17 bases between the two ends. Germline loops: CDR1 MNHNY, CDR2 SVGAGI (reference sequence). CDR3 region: CAVRGRVSNEQFF. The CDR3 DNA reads TGTGCCGTTCGAGGCAGGGTCAGCAATGAGCAGTTCTTC.

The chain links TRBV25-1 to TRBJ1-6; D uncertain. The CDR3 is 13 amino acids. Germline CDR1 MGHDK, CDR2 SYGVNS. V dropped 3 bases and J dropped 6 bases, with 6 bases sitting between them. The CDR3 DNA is TGTGCCAGCAGTGAGAGGAGTAATTCACCCCTCCACTTT. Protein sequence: CASSERSNSPLHF.

The DNA of the CDR3 is TGTGCCAGCTCACCAGGAAGCGGTCGGGGTTCCTACAATGAGCAGTTCTTC. Protein sequence: CASSPGSGRGSYNEQFF. The rearrangement links TRBV18 to TRBJ2-1; D is perhaps TRBD2 (5 bases). V lost 2 bases and J lost 1, with 15 bases in between. This CDR3 region has 17 residues. Per germline, CDR1 KGHSH and CDR2 LQKENI.